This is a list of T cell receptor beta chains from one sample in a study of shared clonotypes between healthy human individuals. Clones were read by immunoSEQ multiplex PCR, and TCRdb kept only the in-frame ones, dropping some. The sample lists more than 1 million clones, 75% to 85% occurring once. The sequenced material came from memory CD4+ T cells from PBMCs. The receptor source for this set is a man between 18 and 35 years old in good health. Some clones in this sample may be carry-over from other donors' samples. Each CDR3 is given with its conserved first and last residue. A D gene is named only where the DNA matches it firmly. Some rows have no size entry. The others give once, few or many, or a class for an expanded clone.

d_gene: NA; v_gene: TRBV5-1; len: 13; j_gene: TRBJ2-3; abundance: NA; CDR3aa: CASSAHRADTQYF; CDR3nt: TGCGCCAGCAGCGCTCACAGGGCAGATACGCAGTATTTT
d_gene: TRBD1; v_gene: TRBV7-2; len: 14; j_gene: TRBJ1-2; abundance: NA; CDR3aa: CASSQQQGNYGYTF; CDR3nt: TGTGCCAGCAGCCAGCAACAGGGGAACTATGGCTACACCTTC
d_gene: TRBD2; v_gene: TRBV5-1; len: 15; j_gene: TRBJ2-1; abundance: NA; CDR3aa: CASSPLAGVYNEQFF; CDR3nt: TGCGCCAGCAGTCCACTAGCGGGAGTTTACAATGAGCAGTTCTTC
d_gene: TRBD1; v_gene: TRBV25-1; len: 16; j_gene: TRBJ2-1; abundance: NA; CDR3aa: CASSEYRDRGDNEQFF; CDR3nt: TGTGCCAGCAGTGAATATCGCGACAGGGGGGACAATGAGCAGTTCTTC
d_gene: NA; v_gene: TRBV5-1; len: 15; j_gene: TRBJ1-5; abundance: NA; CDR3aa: CASSLVGAGNQPQHF; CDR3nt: TGCGCCAGCAGCTTGGTGGGGGCAGGCAATCAGCCCCAGCATTTT
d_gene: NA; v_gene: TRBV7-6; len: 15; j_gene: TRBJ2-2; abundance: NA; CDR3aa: CASSLDGANTGELFF; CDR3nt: TGTGCCAGCAGCTTAGACGGTGCGAACACCGGGGAGCTGTTTTTT
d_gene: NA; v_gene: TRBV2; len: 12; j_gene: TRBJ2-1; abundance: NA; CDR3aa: CASSRGYNEQFF; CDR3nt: TGTGCCAGCAGTCGGGGATACAATGAGCAGTTCTTC
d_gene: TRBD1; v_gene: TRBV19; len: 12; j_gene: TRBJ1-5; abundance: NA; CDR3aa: CASSIQQGRKHF; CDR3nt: TGTGCCAGTAGTATACAACAGGGGAGGAAGCATTTT
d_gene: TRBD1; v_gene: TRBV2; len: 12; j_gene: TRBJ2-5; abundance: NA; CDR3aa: CASGDRGETQYF; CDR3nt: TGTGCCAGCGGAGACAGGGGAGAGACCCAGTACTTC
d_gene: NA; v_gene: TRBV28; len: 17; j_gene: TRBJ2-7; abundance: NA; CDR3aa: CASSLVQGLFGSYEQYF; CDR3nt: TGTGCCAGCAGTTTAGTCCAGGGTTTGTTTGGCTCCTACGAGCAGTACTTC
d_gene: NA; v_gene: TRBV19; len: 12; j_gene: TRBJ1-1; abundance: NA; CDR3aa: CATSDRNTEAFF; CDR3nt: TGTGCCACCTCGGACAGGAACACTGAAGCTTTCTTT
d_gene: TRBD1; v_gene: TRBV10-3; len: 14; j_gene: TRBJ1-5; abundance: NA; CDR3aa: CAISAGQGASSQHF; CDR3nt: TGTGCCATCAGTGCAGGACAGGGGGCCAGTTCCCAGCATTTT
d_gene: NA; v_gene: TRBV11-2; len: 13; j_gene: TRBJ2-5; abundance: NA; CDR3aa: CASSWTWRETQYF; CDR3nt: TGTGCCAGCAGCTGGACCTGGAGAGAGACCCAGTACTTC
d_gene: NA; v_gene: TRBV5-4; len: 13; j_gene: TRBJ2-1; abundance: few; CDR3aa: CASSVDSLDEQFF; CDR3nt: TGTGCCAGCAGCGTGGACAGCCTGGATGAGCAGTTCTTC
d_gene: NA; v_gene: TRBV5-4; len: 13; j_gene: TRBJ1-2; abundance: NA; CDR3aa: CASSLELNYGYTF; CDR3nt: TGTGCCAGCAGCTTGGAACTTAACTATGGCTACACCTTC
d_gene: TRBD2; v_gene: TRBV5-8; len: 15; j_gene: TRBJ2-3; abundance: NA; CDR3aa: CASSLASGRTDTQYF; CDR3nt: TGTGCCAGCAGCTTGGCTAGCGGACGCACAGATACGCAGTATTTT
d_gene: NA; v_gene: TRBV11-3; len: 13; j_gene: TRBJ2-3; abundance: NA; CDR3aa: CASSQSGTDTQYF; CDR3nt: TGTGCCAGCAGCCAGTCCGGCACAGATACGCAGTATTTT
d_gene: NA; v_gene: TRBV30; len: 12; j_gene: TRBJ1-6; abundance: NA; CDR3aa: CAWTWSNSPLHF; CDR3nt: TGTGCCTGGACCTGGAGTAATTCACCCCTCCACTTT
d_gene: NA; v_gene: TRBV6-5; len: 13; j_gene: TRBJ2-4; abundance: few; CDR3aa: CASSRQGKNIQYF; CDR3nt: TGTGCCAGCAGCCGCCAGGGGAAAAACATTCAGTACTTC
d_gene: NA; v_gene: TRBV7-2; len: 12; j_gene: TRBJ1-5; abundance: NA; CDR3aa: CASSQLYQPQHF; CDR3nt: TGTGCCAGCAGCCAGTTGTACCAGCCCCAGCATTTT
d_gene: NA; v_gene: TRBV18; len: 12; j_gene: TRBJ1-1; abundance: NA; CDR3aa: CASSGMNTEAFF; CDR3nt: TGTGCCAGCTCCGGTATGAACACTGAAGCTTTCTTT
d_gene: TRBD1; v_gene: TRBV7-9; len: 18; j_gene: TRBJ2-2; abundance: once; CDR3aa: CAQPSGTGGTVGTGELFF; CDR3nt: TGTGCCCAGCCGTCGGGGACAGGGGGGACGGTTGGCACCGGGGAGCTGTTTTTT
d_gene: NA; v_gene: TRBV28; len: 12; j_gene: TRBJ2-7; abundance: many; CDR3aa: CASGQLSYEQYF; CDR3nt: TGTGCGTCAGGGCAGTTGTCCTACGAGCAGTACTTC
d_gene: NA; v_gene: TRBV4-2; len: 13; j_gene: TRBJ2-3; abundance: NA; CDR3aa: CASSQGQGDTQYF; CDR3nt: TGTGCCAGCAGCCAAGGCCAGGGGGATACGCAGTATTTT
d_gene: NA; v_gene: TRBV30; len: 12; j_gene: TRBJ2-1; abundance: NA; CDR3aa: CAWSGNSGEQFF; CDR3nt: TGTGCCTGGAGTGGAAATAGCGGTGAGCAGTTCTTC
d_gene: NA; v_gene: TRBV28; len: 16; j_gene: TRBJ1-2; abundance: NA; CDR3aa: CASSLSRGRANYGYTF; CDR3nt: TGTGCCAGCAGTTTAAGCAGGGGCCGAGCTAACTATGGCTACACCTTC
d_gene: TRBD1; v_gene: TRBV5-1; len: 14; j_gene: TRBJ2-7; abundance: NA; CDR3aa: CASSWSGQGAPTYF; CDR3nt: TGCGCCAGCAGCTGGAGTGGGCAGGGGGCCCCTACTTACTTC
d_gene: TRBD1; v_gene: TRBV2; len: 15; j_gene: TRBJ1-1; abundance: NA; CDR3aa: CASSQGGRWNTEAFF; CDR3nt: TGTGCCAGCAGCCAAGGGGGCCGTTGGAACACTGAAGCTTTCTTT
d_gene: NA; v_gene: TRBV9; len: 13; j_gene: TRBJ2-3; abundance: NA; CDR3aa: CASSTMGSDTQYF; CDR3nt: TGTGCCAGCAGCACCATGGGTTCAGATACGCAGTATTTT
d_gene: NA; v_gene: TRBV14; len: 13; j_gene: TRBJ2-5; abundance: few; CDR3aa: CASSQGLAETQYF; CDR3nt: TGTGCCAGCAGCCAAGGGCTAGCGGAGACCCAGTACTTC
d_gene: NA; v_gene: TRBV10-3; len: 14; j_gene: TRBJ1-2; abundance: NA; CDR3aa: CAISESTQAAGYTF; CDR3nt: TGTGCCATCAGTGAGTCGACACAGGCGGCGGGCTACACCTTC
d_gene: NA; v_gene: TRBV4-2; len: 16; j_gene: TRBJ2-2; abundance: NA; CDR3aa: CASSQSRGRNTGELFF; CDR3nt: TGTGCCAGCAGCCAATCTCGAGGGAGGAACACCGGGGAGCTGTTTTTT
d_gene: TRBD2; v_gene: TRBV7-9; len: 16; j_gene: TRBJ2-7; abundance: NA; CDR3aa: CASSPGLAGVSYEQYF; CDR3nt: TGTGCCAGCAGTCCTGGACTAGCGGGAGTCTCCTACGAGCAGTACTTC
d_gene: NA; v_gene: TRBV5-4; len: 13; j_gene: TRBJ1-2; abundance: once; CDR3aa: CASSLGRFYGYTF; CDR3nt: TGTGCCAGCAGCCTGGGCAGATTCTATGGCTACACCTTC
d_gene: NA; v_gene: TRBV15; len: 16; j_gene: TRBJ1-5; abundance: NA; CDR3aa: CATSRDFGNSNQPQHF; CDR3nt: TGTGCCACCAGCAGAGATTTCGGCAATAGCAATCAGCCCCAGCATTTT
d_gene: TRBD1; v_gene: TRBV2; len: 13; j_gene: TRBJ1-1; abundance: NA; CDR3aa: CASSEEGAVEAFF; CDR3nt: TGTGCCAGCAGTGAAGAGGGGGCAGTTGAAGCTTTCTTT
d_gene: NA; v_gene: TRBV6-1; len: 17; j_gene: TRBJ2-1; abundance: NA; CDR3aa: CASSEGRSAGSYNEQFF; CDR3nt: TGTGCCAGCAGTGAGGGCAGATCTGCGGGCTCCTACAATGAGCAGTTCTTC
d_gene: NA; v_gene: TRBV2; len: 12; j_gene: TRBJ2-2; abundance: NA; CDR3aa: CASSRDTGELFF; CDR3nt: TGTGCCAGCAGTAGGGACACCGGGGAGCTGTTTTTT
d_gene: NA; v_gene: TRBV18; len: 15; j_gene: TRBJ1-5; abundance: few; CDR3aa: CASSPLGTDGQPQHF; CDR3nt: TGTGCCAGCTCACCATTGGGAACCGACGGTCAGCCCCAGCATTTT
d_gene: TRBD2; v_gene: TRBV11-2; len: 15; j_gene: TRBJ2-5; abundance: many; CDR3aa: CASSPRAGGGETQYF; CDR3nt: TGTGCCAGCAGCCCGCGGGCGGGGGGCGGCGAGACCCAGTACTTC
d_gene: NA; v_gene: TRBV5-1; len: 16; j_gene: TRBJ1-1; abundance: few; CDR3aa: CASSFTLRGEGTEAFF; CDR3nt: TGCGCCAGCAGCTTCACCCTCAGGGGCGAGGGCACTGAAGCTTTCTTT
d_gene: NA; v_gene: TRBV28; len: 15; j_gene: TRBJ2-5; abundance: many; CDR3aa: CASSSLGATQETQYF; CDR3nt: TGTGCCAGCAGTTCCCTCGGGGCGACCCAAGAGACCCAGTACTTC
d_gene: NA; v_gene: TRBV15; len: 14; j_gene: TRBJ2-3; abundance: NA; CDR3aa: CATSVGSGTDTQYF; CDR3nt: TGTGCCACCAGCGTGGGGAGTGGGACAGATACGCAGTATTTT
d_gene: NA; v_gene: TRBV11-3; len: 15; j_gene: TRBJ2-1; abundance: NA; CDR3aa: CASSLFGGAGNEQFF; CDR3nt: TGTGCCAGCAGCTTATTTGGGGGCGCGGGGAATGAGCAGTTCTTC